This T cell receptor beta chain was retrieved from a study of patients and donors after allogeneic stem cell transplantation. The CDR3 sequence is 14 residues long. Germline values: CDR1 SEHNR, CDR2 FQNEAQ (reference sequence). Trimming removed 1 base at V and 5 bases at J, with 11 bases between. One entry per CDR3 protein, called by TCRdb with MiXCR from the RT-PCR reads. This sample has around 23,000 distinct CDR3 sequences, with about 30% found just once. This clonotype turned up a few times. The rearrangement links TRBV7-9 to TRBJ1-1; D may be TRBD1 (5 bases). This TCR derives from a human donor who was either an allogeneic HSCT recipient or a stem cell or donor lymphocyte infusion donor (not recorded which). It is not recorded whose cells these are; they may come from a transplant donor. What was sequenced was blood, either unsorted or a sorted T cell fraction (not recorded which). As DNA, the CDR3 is TGTGCCAGCAGCTTAGGGTCAGGGAGAACTGAAGCTTTCTTT. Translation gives CASSLGSGRTEAFF.